Listed below are T cell receptor beta chains from one sample, sequenced in a study of metastatic and nonmetastatic thyroid tumors. TCRdb re-called the PCR reads through MiXCR. There are around 27,000 clones in the sample; 15% occur only once, and 2.5% to 3.5% lies in the top ten. The sample was blood. Receptor source: a female donor with papillary thyroid cancer or a benign thyroid nodule (not recorded which). Some clones in this sample may be carry-over from other donors' samples. CDR3s include the opening cysteine and the closing phenylalanine or tryptophan. Each record gives: J gene, V gene, D gene, clone size, CDR3 protein, CDR3 DNA. A D gene is named only where the DNA matches it firmly. A clone size is listed for some rows: how often the clone was seen (once, few, many), or a class if it is expanded.

J: TRBJ2-7
V: TRBV7-9
D: .
size: once
CDR3: CASRRTSSYEQYF
DNA: TGTGCCAGCAGAAGGACTTCCTCCTACGAGCAGTACTTC

J: TRBJ1-2
V: TRBV11-1
D: .
size: many
CDR3: CASSPRVGAAGQDGYTF
DNA: TGTGCCAGCAGTCCTAGGGTTGGGGCAGCCGGGCAGGATGGCTACACCTTC

J: TRBJ1-3
V: TRBV13
D: .
size: many
CDR3: CASSLRTPSGNTIYF
DNA: TGTGCCAGCAGCTTGCGGACCCCCTCTGGAAACACCATATATTTT

J: TRBJ1-2
V: TRBV6-1
D: .
size: many
CDR3: CASSEGTDPYGYTF
DNA: TGTGCCAGCAGTGAAGGGACAGACCCTTATGGCTACACCTTC

J: TRBJ2-7
V: TRBV9
D: TRBD2
size: many
CDR3: CASSASGGRDEQYF
DNA: TGTGCCAGCAGCGCCAGCGGGGGGAGGGACGAGCAGTACTTC

J: TRBJ2-7
V: TRBV27
D: .
size: medium-sized
CDR3: CASSNPFSGHYEQYF
DNA: TGTGCCAGCAGTAACCCTTTTTCAGGCCACTACGAGCAGTACTTC

J: TRBJ2-3
V: TRBV2
D: TRBD2
size: many
CDR3: CASHLMGLATDTQYF
DNA: TGTGCCAGCCACCTCATGGGACTAGCCACAGATACGCAGTATTTT

J: TRBJ2-2
V: TRBV5-1
D: .
size: many
CDR3: CASSLGSANTGELFF
DNA: TGCGCCAGCAGCTTGGGGTCGGCGAACACCGGGGAGCTGTTTTTT

J: TRBJ2-7
V: TRBV28
D: TRBD1
size: .
CDR3: CASIGPVTGKGEQYF
DNA: TGTGCCAGCATCGGTCCCGTGACAGGGAAAGGAGAGCAGTACTTC

J: TRBJ2-1
V: TRBV19
D: .
size: many
CDR3: CASSTAAADEQFF
DNA: TGTGCCAGTAGTACAGCGGCGGCAGATGAGCAGTTCTTC

J: TRBJ2-3
V: TRBV4-1
D: .
size: medium-sized
CDR3: CASSFPGTDTQYF
DNA: TGCGCCAGCAGCTTCCCTGGAACAGATACGCAGTATTTT

J: TRBJ2-3
V: TRBV2
D: TRBD1
size: many
CDR3: CASNSGTGSDTQYF
DNA: TGTGCCAGCAATTCCGGGACAGGATCAGATACGCAGTATTTT

J: TRBJ1-2
V: TRBV5-5
D: .
size: many
CDR3: CASSYAGDGYTF
DNA: TGTGCCAGCAGCTACGCGGGGGATGGCTACACCTTC

J: TRBJ1-1
V: TRBV10-3
D: .
size: few
CDR3: CAISEGAGNTEAFF
DNA: TGTGCCATCAGTGAGGGGGCAGGGAACACTGAAGCTTTCTTT

J: TRBJ1-1
V: TRBV6-1
D: .
size: many
CDR3: CASSSEPLEAFF
DNA: TGTGCCAGCAGTTCCGAACCATTAGAAGCTTTCTTT

J: TRBJ1-2
V: TRBV5-4
D: .
size: many
CDR3: CASSFPGTGNGYTF
DNA: TGTGCCAGCAGCTTCCCCGGGACGGGAAATGGCTACACCTTC

J: TRBJ2-7
V: TRBV19
D: TRBD2
size: many
CDR3: CASSIQFSGSSYEQYF
DNA: TGTGCCAGTAGTATCCAGTTTAGCGGGAGCTCCTACGAGCAGTACTTC

J: TRBJ2-3
V: TRBV27
D: TRBD1
size: many
CDR3: CASSFGQAPWTDTQYF
DNA: TGTGCCAGCAGTTTCGGACAGGCCCCGTGGACAGATACGCAGTATTTT

J: TRBJ2-3
V: TRBV6-1
D: TRBD2
size: many
CDR3: CASRLAGGGDTQYF
DNA: TGTGCCAGCAGACTAGCGGGAGGGGGGGATACGCAGTATTTT

J: TRBJ1-2
V: TRBV11-2
D: .
size: medium-sized
CDR3: CASSSVGRQNYGYTF
DNA: TGTGCCAGCAGCTCTGTGGGACGGCAAAACTATGGCTACACCTTC

J: TRBJ2-1
V: TRBV5-1
D: TRBD2
size: many
CDR3: CASSLTSGSSYNEQFF
DNA: TGCGCCAGCAGCTTGACTAGCGGGAGCTCCTACAATGAGCAGTTCTTC

J: TRBJ2-5
V: TRBV11-3
D: .
size: .
CDR3: CASSLAGAGGGQYF
DNA: TGTGCCAGCAGCTTAGCAGGGGCTGGGGGTGGCCAGTACTTC

J: TRBJ2-7
V: TRBV25-1
D: .
size: many
CDR3: CASSDTGWGADEQYF
DNA: TGTGCCAGCAGTGACACCGGTTGGGGGGCTGACGAGCAGTACTTC

J: TRBJ1-2
V: TRBV7-2
D: .
size: few
CDR3: CTSSPGKGGYTF
DNA: TGTACCAGCAGCCCTGGAAAGGGTGGCTACACCTTC

J: TRBJ2-2
V: TRBV28
D: TRBD2
size: few
CDR3: CASSTPSGSSNTGELFF
DNA: TGTGCCAGCAGTACGCCCAGCGGGAGTTCCAACACCGGGGAGCTGTTTTTT

J: TRBJ2-7
V: TRBV4-2
D: TRBD2
size: medium-sized
CDR3: CASSQVLGLEPSEQYF
DNA: TGTGCCAGCAGCCAGGTCCTGGGACTAGAGCCTAGCGAGCAGTACTTC

J: TRBJ2-7
V: TRBV5-1
D: .
size: medium-sized
CDR3: CASSLGVQVAADEQYF
DNA: TGCGCCAGCAGCTTGGGGGTACAGGTCGCGGCGGATGAGCAGTACTTC

J: TRBJ1-4
V: TRBV5-5
D: TRBD1
size: many
CDR3: CASSPDRGNEKLFF
DNA: TGTGCCAGCAGCCCGGACAGGGGGAACGAAAAACTGTTTTTT

J: TRBJ2-3
V: TRBV10-2
D: .
size: many
CDR3: CASSESHSTDTQYF
DNA: TGCGCCAGCAGTGAGTCTCACAGCACAGATACGCAGTATTTT

J: TRBJ2-5
V: TRBV6-2/TRBV6-3
D: TRBD1
size: few
CDR3: CASSRTRLKRTGSERETQYF
DNA: TGTGCCAGCAGCCGAACGCGGCTGAAAAGGACAGGGAGTGAGAGAGAGACACAGTACTTC

J: TRBJ2-1
V: TRBV27
D: TRBD2
size: many
CDR3: CASSPAGGPREQFF
DNA: TGTGCCAGCAGTCCAGCGGGAGGGCCACGAGAGCAGTTCTTC

J: TRBJ2-3
V: TRBV4-1
D: TRBD2
size: many
CDR3: CASSQDRSGRSADTQYF
DNA: TGCGCCAGCAGCCAAGATCGGAGCGGGAGGTCCGCAGATACGCAGTATTTT

J: TRBJ2-5
V: TRBV28
D: .
size: many
CDR3: CASSPSPRRGHQETQYF
DNA: TGTGCCAGCAGCCCCTCGCCCCGACGGGGTCACCAAGAGACCCAGTACTTC

J: TRBJ2-6
V: TRBV6-2/TRBV6-3
D: .
size: many
CDR3: CASGQTLSGANVLTF
DNA: TGTGCCAGCGGGCAGACCCTCTCTGGGGCCAACGTCCTGACTTTC

J: TRBJ2-4
V: TRBV6-1
D: TRBD2
size: few
CDR3: CASRAPGGVLAKNIQYF
DNA: TGTGCCAGCAGGGCACCGGGGGGGGTGCTAGCCAAAAACATTCAGTACTTC

J: TRBJ2-5
V: TRBV15
D: .
size: many
CDR3: CATSSSGWETQYF
DNA: TGTGCCACCAGCAGTAGTGGGTGGGAGACCCAGTACTTC

J: TRBJ2-4
V: TRBV11-2
D: TRBD1
size: many
CDR3: CASSADRGPINIQYF
DNA: TGTGCCAGCAGCGCGGACAGGGGGCCTATCAACATTCAGTACTTC

J: TRBJ2-7
V: TRBV3-1
D: .
size: many
CDR3: CASSQMGEASDEQYF
DNA: TGTGCCAGCAGCCAAATGGGGGAGGCAAGTGACGAGCAGTACTTC

J: TRBJ2-3
V: TRBV4-3
D: TRBD2
size: many
CDR3: CASSSAAGGSRDTQYF
DNA: TGCGCCAGCAGCTCTGCGGCTGGCGGGAGTCGAGATACGCAGTATTTT

J: TRBJ2-3
V: TRBV7-7
D: TRBD2
size: .
CDR3: CASSFAGGRNTQYF
DNA: TGTGCTAGCAGCTTTGCGGGAGGTCGAAATACGCAGTATTTT

J: TRBJ1-2
V: TRBV7-8
D: TRBD1
size: few
CDR3: CASSRDRVGYTF
DNA: TGTGCCAGCAGCCGGGACAGGGTTGGCTACACCTTC